One and the same sample provided the 30 T cell receptor beta chains below, sequenced in a study of T cell responses to AZD1222 COVID-19 vaccine. The protocol was immunoSEQ multiplex PCR, while the TCRdb copy is restricted to in-frame clones and leaves out a portion. Here the sample spans under 150,000 clones, around 90% being singletons. This specimen was peripheral blood, taken 28 days after the second AZD1222 dose. Receptors originate from an adult who received the AZD1222 COVID-19 vaccine.

The table lists this clone with many counts. V is TRBV6-4 and J is TRBJ2-2, with D maybe TRBD1 (5 bases). CDR3 size: 13 residues. V lost 2 bases to trimming and J lost 4 bases, with 5 bases between them. The germline V gene has CDR1 MRHNA and CDR2 SNTAGT. CDR3 coding DNA: TGTGCCAGCAGTGACAGGGGCACCGGGGAGCTGTTTTTT. Translation gives CASSDRGTGELFF.

V is TRBV6-5 and J is TRBJ1-2; D is perhaps TRBD1 (5 bases). The CDR3 is 13 amino acids. The germline V and J ends were trimmed by 6 bases and 5 bases, with 13 bases remaining between them. Germline lookup yields CDR1 MNHEY and CDR2 SVGAGI. The CDR3 sequence is CASRMTVLYGYTF. The CDR3, as DNA: TGTGCCAGCAGAATGACAGTATTATATGGCTACACCTTC.

CDR3 sequence reads: CASSSRRAQDTIYF. CDR3 in DNA: TGTGCCAGCAGCAGCCGGAGGGCTCAGGACACCATATATTTT. The chain employs TRBV13 and TRBJ1-3; D gene unclear. Germline assignment: CDR1 PRHDT and CDR2 FYEKMQ (reference sequence). The CDR3 length is 14 residues. The V end lost 5 bases, the J end lost 8 bases, and 16 bases lay between the germline ends.

The chain links TRBV2 to TRBJ1-1; D gene unclear. Looked up from germline, CDR1 is SNHLY and CDR2 is FYNNEI. Trimming stripped 4 bases from V and 2 bases from J, with 8 bases between. The CDR3 is 13 residues long. This chain's CDR3 is CASSGSTNTEAFF. CDR3 bases: TGTGCCAGCAGTGGATCTACAAACACTGAAGCTTTCTTT.

The chain joins TRBV11-3 to TRBJ2-2, with D possibly being TRBD1 or TRBD2 (6 bases each). The CDR3 has 14 amino acids. Trimming stripped 5 bases from V and 4 bases from J, with 11 bases between. In germline, CDR1 is SGHNT, CDR2 YENEEA. The CDR3 bases are TGTGCCAGCAGCCCAGAGGGGGGCACCGGGGAGCTGTTTTTT. Residues: CASSPEGGTGELFF.

The rearrangement links TRBV6-5 to TRBJ1-3; D is unclear. The CDR3 is 14 residues long. The V gene lost 5 bases and the J gene lost 4 bases, with 12 bases spanning the gap. The germline V gene has CDR1 MNHEY and CDR2 SVGAGI. The DNA of the CDR3 is TGTGCCAGCAGTCTTGGGAAAAAGGGAAACACCATATATTTT. This sequence encodes CASSLGKKGNTIYF.

About this clone: One junction end does not reproduce the germline sequence, and a read error may be involved. The V gene is TRBV12-3 or TRBV12-4, the J gene TRBJ1-1; no definite D call. CDR3 length equals 11 residues. CDR3 loop: CASSYSPRPIF. The CDR3 DNA reads as TGTGCCAGCAGTTACAGCCCCAGGCCGATTTTT.

This clone is a singleton in its sample. The rearrangement joins TRBV2 to TRBJ2-1, with D possibly called TRBD1 or TRBD2 (5 bases each). Per germline, CDR1 SNHLY and CDR2 FYNNEI. The V and J ends lost 5 bases and 8 bases respectively, with 16 bases between them. The CDR3 has 14 amino acids. CDR3 in amino acids: CASSRYGTLDEQFF. CDR3 in DNA: TGTGCCAGCAGTAGATACGGGACCTTGGATGAGCAGTTCTTC.

V usage is TRBV7-8 and J usage is TRBJ2-2; D possibly corresponds to TRBD2 (5 bases). V dropped 1 base and J dropped 5 bases, with 8 bases sitting between them. Looked up from germline, CDR1 is SGHVS and CDR2 is FQNEAQ. This CDR3 is 14 amino acids long. CDR3 in amino acids: CASSLVTRTGELFF. The CDR3 DNA sequence: TGTGCCAGCAGCTTAGTAACTAGAACCGGGGAGCTGTTTTTT.

The chain is built from TRBV5-1 and TRBJ1-1, with D perhaps matching TRBD1 (5 bases). Germline values: CDR1 SGHRS, CDR2 YFSETQ. The CDR3 has 14 amino acids. Trimming left V 0 bases short and J 8 bases short, with 14 bases between. The CDR3 bases are TGCGCCAGCAGCTTGGTATTAGGGGTTTCAGAAGCTTTCTTT. Amino acids: CASSLVLGVSEAFF.

This clone was detected only a few times. One end of the junction is discordant with germline, which a read error may explain. This chain joins TRBV4-2 and TRBJ2-3, with 8 bases fitting TRBD2. The CDR3 runs 15 residues. Germline V lookup: CDR1 LGHNA, CDR2 YNFKEQ. The CDR3: CASSQDWTSRDTQYF. CDR3 coding DNA: TGTGCCAGCAGCCAAGATTGGACTAGCAGAGATACGCAGTATTTT.

This chain connects TRBV7-9 to TRBJ1-2; D not resolved. Germline CDR1 reads SEHNR; CDR2 reads FQNEAQ (reference sequence). V shed 5 bases and J shed 8 bases, with 12 bases lying between them. The length of the CDR3 is 12 residues. This CDR3 is CASSTEMGGYTF. As DNA, the CDR3 is TGTGCCAGCAGCACCGAGATGGGAGGCTACACCTTC. The full variable domain, in which reference TRBV7-9 and TRBJ1-2 provide the parts outside the CDR3, is DTGVSQNPRHKITKRGQNVTFRCDPISEHNRLYWYRQTLGQGPEFLTYFQNEAQLEKSRLLSDRFSAERPKGSFSTLEIQRTEQGDSAMYLCASSTEMGGYTFGSGTRLTVV.

This rearrangement joins TRBV18 to TRBJ1-5; D is possibly TRBD1 (5 bases). The CDR3 totals 15 residues. V was clipped by 2 bases and J by 0 bases, with 8 bases between them. Looked up from germline, CDR1 is KGHSH and CDR2 is LQKENI. The CDR3 is CASSPSGISNQPQHF. The CDR3 bases are TGTGCCAGCTCACCATCAGGGATTAGCAATCAGCCCCAGCATTTT. The variable domain in full, completed from reference TRBV18 and TRBJ1-5, reads NAGVMQNPRHLVRRRGQEARLRCSPMKGHSHVYWYRQLPEEGLKFMVYLQKENIIDESGMPKERFSAEFPKEGPSILRIQQVVRGDSAAYFCASSPSGISNQPQHFGDGTRLSIL.

This clone was detected only once. V gene TRBV9 combines with J gene TRBJ1-1, with a weak D call TRBD1 (6 bases). CDR3 size: 16 residues. Germline lookup yields CDR1 SGDLS and CDR2 YYNGEE. V dropped 3 bases and J dropped 1 base, with 16 bases sitting between them. CDR3 in DNA: TGTGCCAGCAGCGACCGGACAGATGCAAGGAACACTGAAGCTTTCTTT. Its protein product is CASSDRTDARNTEAFF.

This chain joins TRBV25-1 and TRBJ1-3; D remains unclear. CDR1 and CDR2 (germline): MGHDK, SYGVNS. CDR3 length equals 14 residues. The germline V and J ends were trimmed by 3 bases and 0 bases, with 6 bases remaining between them. The CDR3 DNA is TGTGCCAGCAGTGACCGTGCCTCTGGAAACACCATATATTTT. As protein: CASSDRASGNTIYF.

This clone was found once. The chain is built from TRBV24-1 and TRBJ2-2; D might be TRBD1 (5 bases). The ends were cut back, 4 bases at V and 6 bases at J, with 8 bases in the middle. CDR1 is KGHDR and CDR2 is SFDVKD in the germline V gene. The CDR3 length is 13 residues. This CDR3 is CATSDAGPGELFF. The CDR3 bases are TGTGCCACCAGTGACGCAGGGCCCGGGGAGCTGTTTTTT.

The chain recombines TRBV11-2 with TRBJ2-1, with TRBD2 as a possible D gene (5 bases). V was pared by 1 base and J by 3 bases, with 7 bases between. Germline CDR1 and CDR2: SGHAT and FQNNGV. The CDR3 covers 14 residues. DNA for the CDR3: TGTGCCAGCAGCTTAGGGACTCTCTACAATGAGCAGTTCTTC. Residues: CASSLGTLYNEQFF. The entire variable domain, with the rest obtained from reference TRBV11-2 and TRBJ2-1, is as follows: EAGVAQSPRYKIIEKRQSVAFWCNPISGHATLYWYQQILGQGPKLLIQFQNNGVVDDSQLPKDRFSAERLKGVDSTLKIQPAKLEDSAVYLCASSLGTLYNEQFFGPGTRLTVL.

The J gene is TRBJ1-1, the V gene TRBV18, with TRBD1 matching over 7 bases. Germline V gene sequence: CDR1 KGHSH, CDR2 LQKENI. The CDR3 extends over 15 amino acids. V lost 6 bases, J lost 1 base, and 8 bases stayed unmatched. In DNA, the CDR3 is TGTGCCAGCTCCTGGGGACAGAAGGGGAACACTGAAGCTTTCTTT. Translated, it gives CASSWGQKGNTEAFF.

The chain has TRBV5-4 and TRBJ1-1; no reliable D call. Trimming removed 3 bases from V and 0 bases from J, with 15 bases in between. Germline V gene data show CDR1 as SGHNT and CDR2 as YYREEE (reference sequence). The CDR3 is 16 amino acids. The DNA for the CDR3 is TGTGCCAGCAGCTCTTCAACGGGCAGGCTGAACACTGAAGCTTTCTTT. Translation: CASSSSTGRLNTEAFF.

The chain uses TRBV29-1 and TRBJ2-7, with TRBD2 identical over 9 bases. Losses at the gene ends were 3 bases for V and 0 bases for J; bases not matched to a gene: 3. Germline CDR1 and CDR2: SQVTM and ANQGSEA. This CDR3 has 14 residues. The CDR3 here is CSVDGSGSSYEQYF. The CDR3 region has the DNA TGCAGCGTTGACGGTAGCGGGAGCTCCTACGAGCAGTACTTC.

The rearrangement joins TRBV6-5 to TRBJ1-4; D ambiguous. Per germline, CDR1 MNHEY and CDR2 SVGAGI. V was shortened by 5 bases and J by 7 bases, with 11 bases between the two germline ends. CDR3 size: 13 residues. The CDR3 bases are TGTGCCAGCAGTCGGAGGCAGATTGAAAAACTGTTTTTT. Translating gives CASSRRQIEKLFF.

This sequence joins TRBV5-1 and TRBJ1-1; 7 nucleotides match TRBD1. Germline loops: CDR1 SGHRS, CDR2 YFSETQ. The V segment lost 0 bases and the J segment 8 bases; nucleotides outside the gene matches: 4. The CDR3 loop spans 13 amino acids. DNA for the CDR3: TGCGCCAGCAGCTTGGAGGGGGCAGGGGAAGCTTTCTTT. Translation gives CASSLEGAGEAFF.

The V gene is TRBV19, the J gene TRBJ1-1; the match to TRBD1 covers 7 bases. Per the germline V gene, CDR1 is LNHDA and CDR2 is SQIVND (reference sequence). Trimming took 8 bases from V and 0 from J; bases not matched to a gene: 9. The CDR3 spans 15 residues. The CDR3 bases are TGTGCCAGTCGCACAGCACAGGGGATGAACACTGAAGCTTTCTTT. This codes for CASRTAQGMNTEAFF.

The J gene is TRBJ1-4, the V gene TRBV9; D may be TRBD1 (5 bases). This CDR3 comprises 16 residues. CDR1 is SGDLS and CDR2 is YYNGEE in the germline V gene. Deletions cut 2 bases from V and 2 bases from J, with 13 bases between. The CDR3 region is CASSVGRVETNEKLFF. The DNA for the CDR3 is TGTGCCAGCAGCGTCGGCAGGGTGGAGACTAATGAAAAACTGTTTTTT.

This sequence joins TRBV6-1 and TRBJ1-3; 7 bases align to TRBD1. With V trimmed by 6 bases and J by 7 bases, 9 bases remained unmatched. CDR1 MNHNS and CDR2 SASEGT come from the germline V gene. There are 14 residues in the CDR3. CDR3 loop: CASSGTGEVNTIYF. CDR3 in DNA: TGTGCCAGCAGCGGAACAGGGGAGGTTAACACCATATATTTT.

The genes are TRBV10-2 and TRBJ2-3; 7 bases map to TRBD2. V lost 7 bases, J lost 3 bases, and 22 bases stayed unmatched. In germline, CDR1 is WSHSY, CDR2 SAAADI. The CDR3 loop spans 19 amino acids. CDR3 sequence: CASTSMGKGSGDQTDTQYF. The DNA for the CDR3 is TGCGCCAGCACCTCCATGGGCAAAGGGAGCGGGGATCAGACAGATACGCAGTATTTT.

The chain carries TRBV9 and TRBJ1-2; D ambiguous. Per the germline V gene, CDR1 is SGDLS and CDR2 is YYNGEE. The CDR3 has 16 residues. V was shortened by 2 bases and J by 0 bases, with 14 bases between the two germline ends. The CDR3 reads CASSVGQNLANYGYTF. The CDR3, as DNA: TGTGCCAGCAGCGTCGGGCAGAACTTAGCTAACTATGGCTACACCTTC.

V is TRBV7-8 and J is TRBJ1-3; D remains unclear. The germline V and J ends were trimmed by 7 bases and 6 bases, with 16 bases remaining between them. Per germline, CDR1 SGHVS and CDR2 FQNEAQ. The length of the CDR3 is 14 residues. The CDR3 spells CASTPGGPENTIYF. The CDR3, as DNA: TGTGCCAGCACCCCCGGAGGGCCGGAAAACACCATATATTTT.

V and J are TRBV30 and TRBJ2-5; 9 bases match TRBD1. The trim removed 2 bases at V and 5 bases at J, leaving 3 bases unmatched. Germline loops: CDR1 GTSNPN, CDR2 SVGIG (reference sequence). CDR3 length: 13 residues. CDR3 sequence: CAWSMTGGETQYF. For the CDR3, the DNA is TGTGCCTGGAGTATGACAGGGGGTGAGACCCAGTACTTC.

The V gene is TRBV27, the J gene TRBJ1-2, with 7 bases matching TRBD1. The CDR3 loop spans 19 amino acids. The ends lost 5 bases at V and 4 bases at J; junction bases unmatched: 22. Germline V gene data show CDR1 as MNHEY and CDR2 as SMNVEV (reference sequence). CDR3 nucleotide sequence: TGTGCCAGCAGTCCAATAGGGGGCTCGCACCGCCCTCCCCTCTATGGCTACACCTTC. This encodes CASSPIGGSHRPPLYGYTF.